What follows are 11 T cell receptor beta chains derived from one specimen sequenced in a study of T cell repertoires in cytomegalovirus infection. TCRdb reanalysed the reads using MiXCR and keeps one entry per CDR3 protein. The sample consists of approximately 910,000 distinct CDR3 sequences, roughly a third of them appearing once. These receptors are not linked to any known antigen. The source material was cultured CD8+ T cells from PBMCs, sampled from culture after CMV antigen stimulation. These receptors were obtained from a human donor in good health (CMV status not recorded). Some clones in this sample may be carry-over from other donors' samples.

This chain connects TRBV12-3 or TRBV12-4 to TRBJ2-5, with D tentatively TRBD1 or TRBD2 (5 bases each). CDR3 length: 15 amino acids. The V and J ends lost 6 bases and 2 bases respectively, with 16 bases between them. CDR3 in amino acids: CASSPRPGLQETQYF. CDR3 in DNA: TGTGCCAGCAGCCCGAGACCGGGGCTTCAAGAGACCCAGTACTTC.

Note on this clonotype: A much larger clone lies a single base off, so this may be a read error. The J gene is TRBJ1-2, the V gene TRBV12-3 or TRBV12-4; TRBD1 agrees at 8 bases. The CDR3 loop spans 15 amino acids. The CDR3 DNA reads TGTGTCAGCAGCCCTTGGGACAGGCTTAACTATGGCTACACCTTC. This translates into CVSSPWDRLNYGYTF.

This clonotype was seen a few times. The chain links TRBV6-8 to TRBJ2-2; unclear D gene. Between the trimmed V and J ends, which lost 0 bases and 0 bases, there was a span of 14 bases. This CDR3 is 18 amino acids long. CDR1 is MNHGY, CDR2 SAAAGT, per germline. The CDR3 is CASSYSIGVVPNTGELFF. The CDR3, as DNA: TGTGCCAGCAGTTACTCAATTGGGGTAGTGCCGAACACCGGGGAGCTGTTTTTT.

This clonotype came up a few times. The genes are TRBV10-3 and TRBJ1-1, with a possible D match to TRBD1 (6 bases). Germline CDR1 ENHRY, CDR2 SYGVKD. The ends were cut back, 6 bases at V and 1 base at J, with 21 bases in the middle. There are 17 residues in the CDR3. CDR3 sequence reads: CAIRIKGGSYANTEAFF. In DNA form, the CDR3 reads TGTGCCATCAGGATTAAAGGGGGGTCTTACGCGAACACTGAAGCTTTCTTT.

The chain links TRBV19 to TRBJ2-1, with 7 bases identical to TRBD1. Germline CDR1 LNHDA, CDR2 SQIVND (reference sequence). The CDR3 spans 16 residues. V lost 4 bases to trimming and J lost 5 bases; unmatched junction nucleotides: 11. In nucleotides, the CDR3 is TGTGCCAGTAGTACCCCACCGACAGGGTACCACAATGAGCAGTTCTTC. Translated, it gives CASSTPPTGYHNEQFF.

The chain employs TRBV19 and TRBJ1-2; D unclear. V dropped 2 bases and J dropped 6 bases, with 13 bases sitting between them. Germline CDR1 reads LNHDA; CDR2 reads SQIVND (reference sequence). The CDR3 is 14 residues long. In DNA form, the CDR3 reads TGTGCCAGTAGTATAATCTCAAACCACGATGGCTACACCTTC. This codes for CASSIISNHDGYTF.

The chain employs TRBV27 and TRBJ2-4; either TRBD1 or TRBD2 may supply D (5 bases each). Germline V gene lookup returns CDR1 MNHEY and CDR2 SMNVEV (reference sequence). Trimming removed 7 bases at V and 1 base at J, with 17 bases between. The CDR3 is 16 amino acids. CDR3 sequence reads: CASTARGQSAKNIQYF. The CDR3, as DNA: TGTGCCAGCACCGCGAGGGGCCAGAGCGCCAAAAACATTCAGTACTTC.

The chain couples TRBV11-2 to TRBJ2-5, with TRBD1 as a possible D gene (6 bases). CDR3 length: 10 residues. V lost 6 bases to trimming and J lost 13 bases, with 12 bases between them. CDR1 and CDR2 from the germline V gene are SGHAT and FQNNGV. Written as DNA, the CDR3 is TGTGCCAGCAGTGGGGGCCACCCGTACTTC. Amino acids: CASSGGHPYF.

CDR3 in amino acids: CASSLDVAGGREQYV. The DNA for the CDR3 is TGTGCCAGCAGCTTAGATGTCGCAGGGGGTCGCGAGCAGTACGTC. This rearrangement joins TRBV7-2 to TRBJ2-7; 7 nucleotides match TRBD1. Germline V CDR1 and CDR2: SGHTA, FQGNSA. The trim removed 1 base at V and 6 bases at J, leaving 9 bases unmatched. There are 15 residues in the CDR3.

Many counts were recorded for this clonotype. The gene calls are TRBV27 and TRBJ1-5; D uncertain. Per the germline V gene, CDR1 is MNHEY and CDR2 is SMNVEV (reference sequence). The V and J ends lost 0 bases and 1 base respectively, with 4 bases between them. CDR3 length: 14 amino acids. CDR3 coding DNA: TGTGCCAGCAGTTTATCTTCCAGCAATCAGCCCCAGCATTTT. It yields the protein CASSLSSSNQPQHF.

This clonotype occurred a few times. This chain joins TRBV4-3 and TRBJ2-1; 7 bases fit TRBD2. The V gene end was trimmed by 1 base and the J gene end by 5 bases; junction bases not matched to a gene: 2. CDR3 length equals 14 residues. Germline CDR1 LGHNA, CDR2 YSLEER. The CDR3: CASSQVGGNNEQFF. The DNA for the CDR3 is TGCGCCAGCAGCCAAGTCGGGGGGAACAATGAGCAGTTCTTC.